Listed here are 31 T cell receptor beta chains from one sample, sequenced in a study of T-cell reconstitution after alpha-beta-depleted transplantation in children. Unique molecular identifiers were used in preparing the TCRbeta library. MiXCR, applied by TCRdb to the PCR reads, yields one record per CDR3 protein. The data hold about 610,000 distinct CDR3 sequences, with about 10% observed a single time. The material was PBMCs from the stem cell graft donor, obtained from the stem cell graft. These receptors were taken from a human donor who donated a stem cell graft to a child with acute myeloid leukemia.

V gene TRBV7-2 combines with J gene TRBJ2-6; D remains unclear. Trimming stripped 2 bases from V and 3 bases from J, with 8 bases between. Germline V lookup: CDR1 SGHTA, CDR2 FQGNSA. This CDR3 region has 15 residues. The CDR3 DNA follows: TGTGCCAGCAGCTTATACCGTGGTGGGGCCAACGTCCTGACTTTC. Amino acids: CASSLYRGGANVLTF. The full variable domain, its missing parts supplied by reference TRBV7-2 and TRBJ2-6, is GAGVSQSPSNKVTEKGKDVELRCDPISGHTALYWYRQSLGQGLEFLIYFQGNSAPDKSGLPSDRFSAERTGGSVSTLTIQRTQQEDSAVYLCASSLYRGGANVLTFGAGSRLTVL.

This clonotype has only a few counts. The chain joins TRBV7-3 to TRBJ2-1; no clear D gene. Germline-derived CDR1 and CDR2 are SGHTA and FQGTGA. The CDR3 contains 13 residues. V dropped 5 bases and J dropped 7 bases, with 12 bases sitting between them. The CDR3 reads CASSTQTGNEQFF. The CDR3 DNA sequence: TGTGCCAGCAGCACCCAGACCGGGAATGAGCAGTTCTTC.

This clonotype was counted at least ten times. V is TRBV24-1 and J is TRBJ2-3; 7 nucleotides line up with TRBD1. V gave up 3 bases and J gave up 2 bases; unmatched junction bases: 7. Germline V lookup: CDR1 KGHDR, CDR2 SFDVKD. The CDR3 loop spans 16 amino acids. The CDR3 bases are TGTGCCACCAGTGATCCAGGGGGACAGTCCACAGATACGCAGTATTTT. Its translation: CATSDPGGQSTDTQYF.

The chain is built from TRBV29-1 and TRBJ2-7; the match to TRBD2 covers 7 bases. The germline CDR1 and CDR2 sequences are SQVTM and ANQGSEA. Trimming at V came to 4 bases and at J to 3 bases, leaving 12 bases not matched to a gene. This CDR3 has 15 amino acids. This CDR3 reads CSVAVPSGHFYEQYF. The CDR3 nucleotides read TGCAGCGTTGCCGTTCCTAGCGGCCATTTCTACGAGCAGTACTTC.

This sequence joins TRBV3-1 and TRBJ2-7; the D call may be TRBD1 or TRBD2 (6 bases each). This CDR3 region has 16 residues. V lost 0 bases, J lost 2 bases, and 14 bases lay in between. Germline V lookup: CDR1 LGHDT, CDR2 YNNKEL (reference sequence). CDR3 in amino acids: CASSQDRGVKAYEQYF. DNA of the CDR3: TGTGCCAGCAGCCAAGATAGGGGGGTCAAGGCCTACGAGCAGTACTTC.

The CDR3 bases are TGCGCCAGCAGCTTGACCCAGACAGGGACGGGTCAGCCCCAGCATTTT. Translated, it gives CASSLTQTGTGQPQHF. The chain links TRBV5-1 to TRBJ1-5, with 7 nucleotides matching TRBD1. Germline trimming cut 1 base from V and 6 bases from J; bases unmatched to any gene: 10. This CDR3 region has 16 residues. The germline V gene has CDR1 SGHRS and CDR2 YFSETQ. The full variable domain, its missing parts supplied by reference TRBV5-1 and TRBJ1-5, is KAGVTQTPRYLIKTRGQQVTLSCSPISGHRSVSWYQQTPGQGLQFLFEYFSETQRNKGNFPGRFSGRQFSNSRSEMNVSTLELGDSALYLCASSLTQTGTGQPQHFGDGTRLSIL.

CDR3 coding DNA: TGTGCCAGCAGTTTAAAGTCCAACTGGAATCAGCCCCAGCATTTT. Protein sequence: CASSLKSNWNQPQHF. This chain uses TRBV27 with TRBJ1-5, with D hard to call. The V end was cut by 2 bases, the J end by 4 bases, with 12 bases between. Germline assignment: CDR1 MNHEY and CDR2 SMNVEV (reference sequence). The CDR3 covers 15 residues.

This clonotype was detected many times. The J gene is TRBJ2-1, the V gene TRBV7-9; the D is unclear. The CDR3 loop spans 14 amino acids. The germline CDR1 and CDR2 sequences are SEHNR and FQNEAQ (reference sequence). Trimming took 0 bases from V and 4 from J, leaving 7 bases between them. The CDR3 loop reads CASSLAQPYNEQFF. The CDR3 DNA sequence: TGTGCCAGCAGCTTAGCCCAGCCTTACAATGAGCAGTTCTTC.

This clonotype appeared a few times. The chain recombines TRBV10-3 with TRBJ2-5; perhaps D is TRBD1 or TRBD2 (5 bases each). Per the germline V gene, CDR1 is ENHRY and CDR2 is SYGVKD. CDR3 length: 14 amino acids. V lost 4 bases and J 1 base, leaving 10 bases between the germline ends. The CDR3 here is CAISGPGSQETQYF. As DNA, the CDR3 is TGTGCCATCAGTGGGCCAGGGAGCCAAGAGACCCAGTACTTC.

The chain joins TRBV9 to TRBJ2-5; D possibly corresponds to TRBD2 (6 bases). Germline V CDR1 and CDR2: SGDLS, YYNGEE. There are 15 residues in the CDR3. V dropped 0 bases and J dropped 5 bases, with 14 bases sitting between them. The CDR3 DNA reads TGTGCCAGCAGCGTAGAGGCGTCCCGGGGGGAGACCCAGTACTTC. It translates to CASSVEASRGETQYF.

Only a few counts were recorded for this clonotype. The rearrangement links TRBV5-1 to TRBJ2-1; 9 bases line up with TRBD2. Germline V gene lookup returns CDR1 SGHRS and CDR2 YFSETQ. V was pared by 0 bases and J by 0 bases, with 7 bases of the junction left unmatched. The CDR3 consists of 18 residues. CDR3 sequence: CASSLVAGGPSSYNEQFF. The CDR3 DNA reads TGCGCCAGCAGCTTGGTGGCGGGAGGGCCAAGCTCCTACAATGAGCAGTTCTTC.

The chain carries TRBV7-8 and TRBJ1-2; 7 nucleotides match TRBD1. Germline assignment: CDR1 SGHVS and CDR2 FQNEAQ. V gave up 5 bases and J gave up 0 bases; unmatched junction bases: 12. This CDR3 region has 17 residues. The CDR3 DNA follows: TGTGCCAGCAGCCCCGGGACAGCGCTCCAAGCTAACTATGGCTACACCTTC. Its protein product is CASSPGTALQANYGYTF.

This clonotype was counted between two and nine times. This sequence joins TRBV29-1 and TRBJ1-2; 7 bases line up with TRBD1. CDR3 size: 11 residues. Germline CDR1 is SQVTM and CDR2 is ANQGSEA. CDR3 loop: CKGGGSGGYTF. CDR3 bases: TGCAAAGGAGGGGGCTCCGGTGGCTACACCTTC.

This clonotype was found a few times. V usage is TRBV5-1 and J usage is TRBJ1-2, with TRBD1 matching over 8 bases. With V trimmed by 0 bases and J by 8 bases, 6 bases remained unmatched. Germline CDR1 reads SGHRS; CDR2 reads YFSETQ. The CDR3 is 14 residues long. The CDR3 DNA follows: TGCGCCAGCAGCTTGGGACAGGGGAGAAGCGGCTACACCTTC. It codes for CASSLGQGRSGYTF.

This clonotype was observed many times. The V and J genes are TRBV28 and TRBJ1-1; D remains unclear. There are 14 residues in the CDR3. Per germline, CDR1 MDHEN and CDR2 SYDVKM. Trimming took 7 bases from V and 0 from J, leaving 12 bases between them. CDR3: CASNRQLLNTEAFF. In DNA, the CDR3 is TGTGCCAGCAATCGGCAGTTGTTGAACACTGAAGCTTTCTTT.

The table lists this clonotype with a few counts. The chain is built from TRBV12-3 or TRBV12-4 and TRBJ2-5; 7 bases agree with TRBD1. The CDR3 has 13 amino acids. Trimming removed 8 bases from V and 4 bases from J; junction bases left unmatched: 7. CDR3 coding DNA: TGTGCCAGCTCAAAGACAGGGATAGAGACCCAGTACTTC. Amino acid sequence: CASSKTGIETQYF.

This clonotype was counted between two and nine times. This chain uses TRBV29-1 with TRBJ1-1, with D tentatively TRBD1 (5 bases). Trimming cost V 7 bases and J 0 bases, with 27 bases left between them. This CDR3 is 18 amino acids long. CDR1 is SQVTM and CDR2 is ANQGSEA in the germline V gene. Here the CDR3 reads CSAAGGREPSYMNTEAFF. CDR3 DNA: TGCAGCGCCGCCGGCGGCAGGGAGCCCTCCTACATGAACACTGAAGCTTTCTTT. Full variable domain (rest looked up from reference TRBV29-1 and TRBJ1-1): SAVISQKPSRDICQRGTSLTIQCQVDSQVTMMFWYRQQPGQSLTLIATANQGSEATYESGFVIDKFPISRPNLTFSTLTVSNMSPEDSSIYLCSAAGGREPSYMNTEAFFGQGTRLTVV.

In its sample, this clonotype was seen many times. The gene calls are TRBV29-1 and TRBJ2-7; D remains unclear. Germline lookup yields CDR1 SQVTM and CDR2 ANQGSEA. Trimming shortened V by 2 bases and J by 1 base, and 3 bases separated the two germline ends. This CDR3 spans 11 amino acids. CDR3 residues: CSVESSYEQYF. CDR3 coding DNA: TGCAGCGTTGAATCATCCTACGAGCAGTACTTC.

This clonotype turned up a few times. The rearrangement joins TRBV6-2 or TRBV6-3 to TRBJ2-7; TRBD1 or TRBD2 may be the D gene (5 bases each). CDR1 is MNHEY and CDR2 is SVGEGT in the germline V gene. The CDR3 runs to 15 residues. The V end was cut by 8 bases, the J end by 0 bases, with 17 bases between. The DNA of the CDR3 is TGTGCCAGCGATACGGCCGAGGGGAACTCCTACGAGCAGTACTTC. This encodes CASDTAEGNSYEQYF.

This clonotype occurred a few times. V gene TRBV6-2 or TRBV6-3 combines with J gene TRBJ2-1; D possibly matches TRBD1 or TRBD2 (5 bases each). There are 12 residues in the CDR3. From germline, CDR1 is MNHEY and CDR2 SVGEGT. The V end lost 6 bases, the J end lost 5 bases, and 8 bases lay between the germline ends. The CDR3 protein is CASRGVNNEQFF. DNA of the CDR3: TGTGCCAGCAGGGGGGTGAACAATGAGCAGTTCTTC.

In this sample, this clonotype turned up many times. The rearrangement joins TRBV25-1 to TRBJ1-2; unclear D gene. Germline V lookup: CDR1 MGHDK, CDR2 SYGVNS. Trimming left V 2 bases short and J 4 bases short, with 2 bases between. This CDR3 is 11 amino acids long. The CDR3 sequence is CASSEVYGYTF. The CDR3 DNA reads as TGTGCCAGCAGTGAAGTCTATGGCTACACCTTC.

This clonotype has more than one count but fewer than ten. The CDR3 is CASSLQRGLDRANEKLFF. In nucleotides, the CDR3 is TGTGCCAGCAGCTTACAAAGAGGCCTGGACAGGGCTAATGAAAAACTGTTTTTT. The chain is built from TRBV11-2 and TRBJ1-4, with 8 bases fitting TRBD1. V was pared by 2 bases and J by 3 bases, with 11 bases of the junction left unmatched. The CDR3 runs to 18 residues. Germline-derived CDR1 and CDR2 are SGHAT and FQNNGV.

This sequence joins TRBV7-3 and TRBJ2-3; TRBD2 matches at 11 bases. Losses at the gene ends were 5 bases for V and 4 bases for J; bases not matched to a gene: 8. This CDR3 contains 16 residues. From germline, CDR1 is SGHTA and CDR2 FQGTGA. The CDR3 DNA sequence: TGTGCCAGCAGCCCCCAGACTAGCGGGGCGGCAGATACGCAGTATTTT. Encoded protein: CASSPQTSGAADTQYF.

This clonotype showed up many times. This chain joins TRBV28 and TRBJ2-7; TRBD2 might be the D (5 bases). The CDR3 spans 12 residues. Germline loops: CDR1 MDHEN, CDR2 SYDVKM. Trimming removed 2 bases from V and 7 bases from J, with 9 bases in between. The CDR3 bases are TGTGCCAGCAGTTTACGGGGATGGGAGCAGTACTTC. It yields the protein CASSLRGWEQYF.

This clonotype was seen at least ten times. The J gene is TRBJ2-1, the V gene TRBV12-3 or TRBV12-4; TRBD1 agrees at 11 bases. CDR3 length: 15 residues. V dropped 6 bases and J dropped 5; count of bases not matched to a gene: 6. CDR3 region: CASRPGTGGDNEQFF. CDR3 nucleotides: TGTGCCAGCAGGCCCGGGACAGGGGGTGACAATGAGCAGTTCTTC.

The chain couples TRBV4-2 to TRBJ2-3, with TRBD2 as a possible D gene (5 bases). Trimming stripped 5 bases from V and 6 bases from J, with 15 bases between. Germline-derived CDR1 and CDR2 are LGHNA and YNFKEQ. The CDR3 contains 14 residues. CDR3: CASSIEAAADTQYF. The CDR3 coding sequence is TGTGCCAGCAGCATAGAGGCAGCGGCGGATACGCAGTATTTT.

This clonotype was observed a handful of times. V is TRBV7-3 and J is TRBJ2-3; 12 bases fit TRBD2. Trimming at V came to 4 bases and at J to 11 bases, leaving 7 bases not matched to a gene. Germline V CDR1 and CDR2: SGHTA, FQGTGA. CDR3 length: 14 residues. CDR3: CASSSTRGLAGQYF. DNA for the CDR3: TGTGCCAGCAGCTCAACCCGGGGACTAGCGGGGCAGTATTTT.

This clonotype was seen more than once but under ten times. The rearrangement uses TRBV27 and TRBJ2-7, with 10 bases lining up with TRBD2. This CDR3 contains 15 residues. J gave up 2 bases and V 7 bases, and 8 bases lay outside the gene matches. The germline CDR1 and CDR2 sequences are MNHEY and SMNVEV (reference sequence). This chain's CDR3 is CASNDRTSGPYEQYF. CDR3 bases: TGTGCCAGCAACGACCGGACTAGCGGACCCTACGAGCAGTACTTC.

This clonotype was recorded at least ten times. The chain combines TRBV4-2 with TRBJ2-1; D remains ambiguous. Trimming removed 2 bases at V and 6 bases at J, with 11 bases between. The CDR3 runs 14 residues. The germline gives CDR1 LGHNA, CDR2 YNFKEQ. In DNA form, the CDR3 reads TGTGCCAGCAGCCAAACCCAGCTGGGCAATGAGCAGTTCTTC. Its protein product is CASSQTQLGNEQFF.

The chain carries TRBV16 and TRBJ2-2; 9 positions agree with TRBD1. Germline V gene data show CDR1 as KGHSY and CDR2 as FQNENV. The CDR3 is 14 amino acids. V gave up 8 bases and J gave up 4 bases; unmatched junction bases: 5. The CDR3 loop reads CASVGQGGTGELFF. CDR3 nucleotide sequence: TGTGCCAGCGTGGGACAGGGAGGCACCGGGGAGCTGTTTTTT.

This clonotype turned up a few times. The gene calls are TRBV11-2 and TRBJ2-5; TRBD2 agrees at 9 bases. After removal of 8 bases from V and 4 bases from J, the junction contained 8 bases not matched to a gene. The germline V gene has CDR1 SGHAT and CDR2 FQNNGV. CDR3 length: 14 residues. The CDR3 DNA reads TGTGCCAGCTCTCTAGCGGGGCCTCGAGAGACCCAGTACTTC. Protein product: CASSLAGPRETQYF.